This record concerns one TCR beta chain sequence. What it binds is not known. CDR3 length: 17 residues. After removal of 5 bases from V and 0 bases from J, the junction contained 13 bases not matched to a gene. CDR1 and CDR2 from the germline V gene are SGHRS and YFSETQ. Attachment of unique molecular identifiers to individual cDNA molecules was performed. TCRdb independently ran MiXCR on the 5' RACE reads; one entry per CDR3 protein. The data contain some 25,000 distinct CDR3 sequences, around 5.1% of them singletons. This sample is drawn from a study of early T cells in non-severe SARS-CoV-2 infection. Study details: Sequencing of unsorted whole blood was done on bulk RNA, leaving chains unpaired. Study results and caveats: Comparison of clonotypes with VDJdb favored anti-spike CD8 responses while missing private and CD4 specificities.

The TCR sequence derives from an adult who was a healthcare worker with PCR-confirmed SARS-CoV-2 infection or an uninfected control (not recorded which). The chain has TRBV5-1 and TRBJ2-7; 8 bases agree with TRBD2. Sequenced sample: whole blood. DNA of the CDR3: TGCGCCAGCAGAATAGGACGTCTAGCGGGCCCCTCCTACGAGCAGTACTTC. Residues: CASRIGRLAGPSYEQYF.